Presented here are 32 T cell receptor beta chains from one specimen sequenced in a study of neoadjuvant anti-PD-1 for oral cavity cancer. Assay: immunoSEQ multiplex PCR; the TCRdb copy retains only in-frame clones and omits some. The sample holds about 80,000 clones, less than 85% seen once. Sequenced material: PBMCs, taken before nivolumab (anti-PD-1) treatment. Receptor source: a person aged 35-79 years with oral cavity squamous cell carcinoma.

The rearrangement joins TRBV9 to TRBJ2-6; TRBD1 matches 7 bases. Trimming cost V 5 bases and J 4 bases; bases outside gene matches: 3. Germline V gene lookup returns CDR1 SGDLS and CDR2 YYNGEE. The CDR3 runs to 14 residues. CDR3 coding DNA: TGTGCCAGCAGAGGGGGCTCAGGGGCCAACGTCCTGACTTTC. Amino acids: CASRGGSGANVLTF.

The chain has TRBV5-4 and TRBJ2-2; 7 bases match TRBD1. J was trimmed by 4 bases and V by 4 bases; bases with no gene match: 7. CDR1 and CDR2 from the germline V gene are SGHNT and YYREEE (reference sequence). CDR3 length equals 15 residues. The chain's CDR3 is CASSPATGSTGELFF. Here the CDR3 DNA reads TGTGCCAGCAGCCCGGCGACAGGGAGCACCGGGGAGCTGTTTTTT. The whole variable domain, filled in from reference TRBV5-4 and TRBJ2-2, reads ETGVTQSPTHLIKTRGQQVTLRCSSQSGHNTVSWYQQALGQGPQFIFQYYREEENGRGNFPPRFSGLQFPNYSSELNVNALELDDSALYLCASSPATGSTGELFFGEGSRLTVL.

This clone was observed a handful of times. The rearrangement uses TRBV10-1 and TRBJ2-7, with unresolved D. This CDR3 comprises 13 residues. V was trimmed by 3 bases and J by 9 bases, leaving 15 bases between them. Germline loops: CDR1 WNHNN, CDR2 SYGVQD (reference sequence). CDR3 DNA sequence: TGCGCCAGCAGTGACTCGTACAGCGAAACGCAGTACTTC. Residues: CASSDSYSETQYF.

The rearrangement joins TRBV2 to TRBJ2-3; weak D call: TRBD2 (6 bases). The CDR3 sequence is 14 residues long. V gave up 7 bases and J gave up 3 bases, with 14 bases separating them. CDR1 is SNHLY, CDR2 FYNNEI, per germline. The CDR3 is CASTWGVQTDTQYF. The CDR3 DNA follows: TGTGCCAGCACTTGGGGGGTCCAGACAGATACGCAGTATTTT.

The CDR3 reads CASARQGTGNTIYF. The CDR3 coding sequence is TGTGCCAGCGCCCGACAGGGAACGGGCAACACCATATATTTT. The chain combines TRBV5-8 with TRBJ1-3; 7 bases align to TRBD1. This CDR3 is built from 14 residues. The junction had 11 bases not matched to a gene; V was cut back by 7 bases and J by 7 bases. In germline, CDR1 is SGHTS, CDR2 YDEGEE.

This chain joins TRBV27 and TRBJ2-7, with D possibly TRBD2 on 6 matching bases. This CDR3 is built from 14 residues. Germline CDR1 is MNHEY and CDR2 is SMNVEV (reference sequence). Trimming removed 3 bases at V and 3 bases at J, with 12 bases between. CDR3 protein: CASSFEGGGYEQYF. In nucleotides, the CDR3 is TGTGCCAGCAGTTTCGAGGGAGGCGGCTACGAGCAGTACTTC.

The CDR3, as DNA: TGTGCCAGCAGCTTAGCCGGGACTGGGGCCTACGAGCAGTACTTC. It is translated as CASSLAGTGAYEQYF. This rearrangement joins TRBV11-2 to TRBJ2-7, with a weak D call TRBD2 (6 bases). Germline V gene lookup returns CDR1 SGHAT and CDR2 FQNNGV. The V end lost 1 base, the J end lost 2 bases, and 12 bases lay between the germline ends. This CDR3 spans 15 amino acids.

The chain links TRBV6-1 to TRBJ1-3; D remains ambiguous. V was shortened by 2 bases and J by 0 bases, with 8 bases between the two germline ends. This CDR3 region has 15 residues. Germline CDR1 MNHNS, CDR2 SASEGT. The CDR3 DNA sequence: TGTGCCAGCAGTGAACTGATCAGCTCTGGAAACACCATATATTTT. Amino acids: CASSELISSGNTIYF.

The V gene is TRBV30, the J gene TRBJ2-3; D is ambiguous. The V gene lost 1 base and the J gene lost 7 bases, with 9 bases spanning the gap. Looked up from germline, CDR1 is GTSNPN and CDR2 is SVGIG (reference sequence). CDR3 length: 12 amino acids. CDR3: CAWSAERYTQYF. The CDR3 region has the DNA TGTGCCTGGAGTGCCGAGAGGTATACGCAGTATTTT.

The chain carries TRBV21-1 and TRBJ1-3; the D call in the table, TRBD1, was not verified against the DNA. TRBV21-1 is given as a pseudogene. This CDR3 comprises 17 residues. The DNA for the CDR3 is TGTGCCAGCAGGAGGGGGCTTTGGAAGAGTCAGCGAAACACCATATATTTT. Its translation: CASRRGLWKSQRNTIYF.

The chain couples TRBV4-1 to TRBJ2-7; no definite D call. Trimming took 3 bases from V and 6 from J, leaving 9 bases between them. Germline V CDR1 and CDR2: MGHRA, YSYEKL. CDR3 length: 12 amino acids. CDR3 coding DNA: TGCGCCAGCAGCCATCCTTGGGGCGAGCAGTACTTC. This sequence encodes CASSHPWGEQYF.

V gene TRBV19 combines with J gene TRBJ1-1, with TRBD1 identical over 7 bases. After removal of 5 bases from V and 1 base from J, the junction contained 7 bases not matched to a gene. Per germline, CDR1 LNHDA and CDR2 SQIVND (reference sequence). The CDR3 spans 15 residues. CDR3 residues: CASSEPGQKNTEAFF. CDR3 coding DNA: TGTGCCAGTAGTGAACCGGGACAGAAGAACACTGAAGCTTTCTTT.

V is TRBV4-2 and J is TRBJ2-2; TRBD2 aligns across 9 bases. The CDR3 is 18 residues long. Germline-derived CDR1 and CDR2 are LGHNA and YNFKEQ. The trim removed 3 bases at V and 1 base at J, leaving 9 bases unmatched. This CDR3 reads CASSQADIAGENTGELFF. CDR3 DNA sequence: TGTGCCAGCAGCCAGGCTGACATAGCGGGGGAGAACACCGGGGAGCTGTTTTTT.

This clone was detected only once. The chain employs TRBV30 and TRBJ2-1; 12 bases line up with TRBD2. This CDR3 comprises 16 residues. After removal of 2 bases from V and 3 bases from J, the junction contained 5 bases not matched to a gene. CDR1 and CDR2 from the germline V gene are GTSNPN and SVGIG (reference sequence). CDR3 loop: CAWSSPTSGSYNEQFF. CDR3 bases: TGTGCCTGGAGTTCTCCGACTAGCGGGAGCTACAATGAGCAGTTCTTC.

This chain connects TRBV9 to TRBJ1-2, with TRBD1 matching over 10 bases. Per germline, CDR1 SGDLS and CDR2 YYNGEE. This CDR3 spans 17 amino acids. The junction had 7 bases not matched to a gene; V was cut back by 0 bases and J by 2 bases. CDR3 sequence (DNA): TGTGCCAGCAGCGTAGGCCCACCGGGACAGGGGAACTATGGCTACACCTTC. Amino acids: CASSVGPPGQGNYGYTF.

V is TRBV2 and J is TRBJ1-1; 8 bases line up with TRBD1. Trimming cost V 7 bases and J 1 base; bases outside gene matches: 8. Germline-derived CDR1 and CDR2 are SNHLY and FYNNEI. CDR3 length: 15 residues. The CDR3 region has the DNA TGTGCCAGCACTCCAACCCAGGGGGCGAACACTGAAGCTTTCTTT. Translated, it gives CASTPTQGANTEAFF.

This clone has more than one count but fewer than ten. The chain links TRBV7-9 to TRBJ2-7; 7 bases are a match to TRBD1. V lost 7 bases and J lost 3; bases outside the gene matches: 6. The CDR3 loop spans 13 amino acids. CDR1 and CDR2 (germline): SEHNR, FQNEAQ (reference sequence). This chain's CDR3 is CASTPGQVYEQYF. The CDR3 DNA follows: TGTGCCAGCACCCCCGGACAGGTCTACGAGCAGTACTTC.

The chain carries TRBV19 and TRBJ1-1, with D maybe TRBD1 (6 bases). CDR1 and CDR2 (germline): LNHDA, SQIVND (reference sequence). The CDR3 loop spans 13 amino acids. V was pared by 7 bases and J by 4 bases, with 13 bases between. The CDR3 region is CASTSQGFTEAFF. For the CDR3, the DNA is TGTGCCAGTACCTCACAGGGATTCACTGAAGCTTTCTTT. Full variable domain (missing parts from reference TRBV19 and TRBJ1-1): DGGITQSPKYLFRKEGQNVTLSCEQNLNHDAMYWYRQDPGQGLRLIYYSQIVNDFQKGDIAEGYSVSREKKESFPLTVTSAQKNPTAFYLCASTSQGFTEAFFGQGTRLTVV.

This clone was seen a handful of times. The rearrangement links TRBV5-1 to TRBJ2-7; TRBD2 agrees at 11 bases. The CDR3 sequence is 17 residues long. CDR1 is SGHRS and CDR2 is YFSETQ in the germline V gene. V trimming: 2 bases; J trimming: 0 bases; junction bases outside the gene matches: 7. CDR3 bases: TGCGCCAGCAGCTTAGTTTTTGGGACTAGCGGCTCCTACGAGCAGTACTTC. This codes for CASSLVFGTSGSYEQYF. Filled out from reference TRBV5-1 and TRBJ2-7, the complete variable domain reads KAGVTQTPRYLIKTRGQQVTLSCSPISGHRSVSWYQQTPGQGLQFLFEYFSETQRNKGNFPGRFSGRQFSNSRSEMNVSTLELGDSALYLCASSLVFGTSGSYEQYFGPGTRLTVT.

This rearrangement joins TRBV5-1 to TRBJ2-5, with D possibly TRBD2 on 6 matching bases. CDR3 length: 14 residues. Germline V CDR1 and CDR2: SGHRS, YFSETQ. V lost 2 bases, J lost 3 bases, and 11 bases lay in between. The CDR3 DNA reads TGCGCCAGCAGCTTCCGGATAGCGGAAGAGACCCAGTACTTC. It yields the protein CASSFRIAEETQYF. Full variable domain (missing parts from reference TRBV5-1 and TRBJ2-5): KAGVTQTPRYLIKTRGQQVTLSCSPISGHRSVSWYQQTPGQGLQFLFEYFSETQRNKGNFPGRFSGRQFSNSRSEMNVSTLELGDSALYLCASSFRIAEETQYFGPGTRLLVL.

The genes are TRBV30 and TRBJ2-6; D remains ambiguous. Between the trimmed V and J ends, which lost 3 bases and 0 bases, there was a span of 6 bases. CDR3 length: 14 residues. Germline values: CDR1 GTSNPN, CDR2 SVGIG (reference sequence). The CDR3 region is CAWRRSSGANVLTF. The CDR3 coding sequence is TGTGCCTGGAGGCGCTCCTCTGGGGCCAACGTCCTGACTTTC. Looking up the rest from reference TRBV30 and TRBJ2-6 gives the full variable domain: SQTIHQWPATLVQPVGSPLSLECTVEGTSNPNLYWYRQAAGRGLQLLFYSVGIGQISSEVPQNLSASRPQDRQFILSSKKLLLSDSGFYLCAWRRSSGANVLTFGAGSRLTVL.

Points on this clone: Other nucleotide sequences from this sample produce the same CDR3. V gene TRBV30 combines with J gene TRBJ1-5, with 7 bases identical to TRBD1. Per germline, CDR1 GTSNPN and CDR2 SVGIG (reference sequence). With 1 base clipped from V and 7 bases from J, the junction kept 4 bases outside the gene matches. The CDR3 totals 13 residues. The CDR3 reads CAWSGQGGQPQHF. As DNA, the CDR3 is TGTGCCTGGAGTGGTCAGGGGGGACAGCCCCAGCATTTT.

The chain joins TRBV2 to TRBJ2-3, with 7 bases aligning to TRBD2. V lost 4 bases to trimming and J lost 6 bases; unmatched junction nucleotides: 10. CDR3 size: 15 residues. The V gene's germline CDR1 is SNHLY and CDR2 FYNNEI. The CDR3 here is CASSVALPGGDTQYF. Here the CDR3 DNA reads TGTGCCAGCAGTGTGGCTCTCCCCGGGGGGGATACGCAGTATTTT.

V gene TRBV19 combines with J gene TRBJ1-2; the D gene is possibly TRBD1 (5 bases). Germline CDR1 is LNHDA and CDR2 is SQIVND (reference sequence). This CDR3 has 14 residues. The V end was cut by 3 bases, the J end by 4 bases, with 12 bases between. The CDR3 spells CASSILTGGYGYTF. CDR3 DNA sequence: TGTGCCAGTAGTATTTTGACGGGGGGCTATGGCTACACCTTC. The full variable domain, with the rest looked up from reference TRBV19 and TRBJ1-2, is DGGITQSPKYLFRKEGQNVTLSCEQNLNHDAMYWYRQDPGQGLRLIYYSQIVNDFQKGDIAEGYSVSREKKESFPLTVTSAQKNPTAFYLCASSILTGGYGYTFGSGTRLTVV.

The rearrangement joins TRBV5-4 to TRBJ1-3; TRBD1 is a possible D gene (5 bases). Trimming took off 1 base at V and 2 bases at J, with 7 bases between the two ends. Per the germline V gene, CDR1 is SGHNT and CDR2 is YYREEE (reference sequence). This CDR3 has 14 residues. Written as DNA, the CDR3 is TGTGCCAGCAGCTTGAGGGGAACTGGAAACACCATATATTTT. Its protein product is CASSLRGTGNTIYF.

The chain combines TRBV6-6 with TRBJ2-1; TRBD2 agrees at 12 bases. V shed 4 bases, J shed 8 bases, and the junction held 6 bases outside the gene matches. The CDR3 is 15 residues long. Germline V gene lookup returns CDR1 MNHNY and CDR2 SVGAGI (reference sequence). CDR3 protein: CASSSRTSGIHEQFF. As DNA, the CDR3 is TGTGCCAGCAGTTCCCGGACTAGCGGGATACATGAGCAGTTCTTC.

The V call is TRBV5-6, the J call TRBJ2-7; tentative D call: TRBD2 (5 bases). The CDR3 extends over 13 amino acids. CDR1 and CDR2 from the germline V gene are SGHDT and YYEEEE. The V end lost 5 bases, the J end lost 7 bases, and 16 bases lay between the germline ends. The CDR3 DNA reads TGTGCCAGCAGTCGTAGCCACAGCGGAGAGCAGTACTTC. Translating it yields CASSRSHSGEQYF.

A remark on this clone: In the same sample, other DNA sequences code for this CDR3. The chain couples TRBV7-9 to TRBJ2-7, with D uncertain. The CDR3 extends over 11 amino acids. V gave up 3 bases and J gave up 3 bases, with 3 bases separating them. Looked up from germline, CDR1 is SEHNR and CDR2 is FQNEAQ (reference sequence). CDR3 nucleotides: TGTGCCAGCAGCTTTAACTACGAGCAGTACTTC. Amino acids: CASSFNYEQYF.

The CDR3 region is CAGGASEGYEQYF. The CDR3 nucleotides are TGTGCCGGTGGGGCTAGCGAGGGCTACGAGCAGTACTTC. The chain is built from TRBV6-6 and TRBJ2-7; tentative D call: TRBD2 (6 bases). V shed 11 bases and J shed 3 bases, with 17 bases lying between them. The CDR3 is made up of 13 amino acids. The V gene's germline CDR1 is MNHNY and CDR2 SVGAGI (reference sequence).

The gene calls are TRBV6-5 and TRBJ2-7; a weak D match, TRBD2 (5 bases). Germline loops: CDR1 MNHEY, CDR2 SVGAGI. This CDR3 is built from 15 residues. V was trimmed by 6 bases and J by 2 bases, leaving 17 bases between them. As DNA, the CDR3 is TGTGCCAGCAGGCGCGGGCCCACCGTAGCCTACGAGCAGTACTTC. As protein: CASRRGPTVAYEQYF.

The chain links TRBV2 to TRBJ2-1; 11 nucleotides align to TRBD2. With V trimmed by 4 bases and J by 6 bases, 14 bases remained unmatched. The CDR3 runs to 18 residues. The V gene's germline CDR1 is SNHLY and CDR2 FYNNEI. CDR3 DNA: TGTGCCAGCAGTGCCAGATCAACTAGCGGGAGTTTGGTCAATGAGCAGTTCTTC. Translation: CASSARSTSGSLVNEQFF.

This chain links TRBV6-5 with TRBJ2-1; possible D gene TRBD2, 6 bases. This CDR3 is 16 amino acids long. CDR1 and CDR2 from the germline V gene are MNHEY and SVGAGI. V was trimmed by 2 bases and J by 5 bases, leaving 16 bases between them. This CDR3 is CASSYGQAGGDNEQFF. The CDR3 bases are TGTGCCAGCAGTTACGGGCAGGCCGGCGGGGACAATGAGCAGTTCTTC.